A selection of T cell receptor beta chains follows, all from one sample in a study of Ad26.COV2.S vaccination and SARS-CoV-2 variants. Profiled with immunoSEQ multiplex PCR; TCRdb holds only in-frame clones, not every one. The profile covers 350,000 to 500,000 clones, with roughly 87% appearing a single time and less than 4.5% taken by the ten largest. Sequences were derived from peripheral blood, sampled in a trial of Ad26.COV2.S vaccine versus placebo. The receptors were gathered from a person aged 18-65 years who received the Ad26.COV2.S COVID-19 vaccine or a placebo. Both conserved end residues are part of each CDR3. D genes are given only for firm matches. Size tells how often a clone was seen (once, few, many) or the class of an expanded clone, and some rows leave it out.

j_call d_call v_call cdr3_length clone_size cdr3_aa cdr3_nt
TRBJ2-7 NA TRBV18 15 NA CASSPLEGALSEQYF TGTGCCAGCTCACCATTGGAGGGAGCCCTCTCCGAGCAGTACTTC
TRBJ2-7 NA TRBV28 15 NA CASSFGKGVFYEQYF TGTGCCAGCAGTTTCGGGAAAGGGGTATTTTACGAGCAGTACTTC
TRBJ2-1 NA TRBV21-1 15 NA CASSKVALSGNEQFF TGTGCCAGCAGCAAAGTGGCTCTATCGGGGAATGAGCAGTTCTTC
TRBJ1-5 NA TRBV7-2 13 few CASSLSGVQPQHF TGTGCCAGCAGCTTATCCGGGGTTCAGCCCCAGCATTTT
TRBJ2-3 NA TRBV27 15 NA CASSGSSSGTDTQYF TGTGCCAGCAGTGGTAGCAGCTCAGGCACAGATACGCAGTATTTT
TRBJ2-1 TRBD1 TRBV28 17 NA CASSADRGALPVNEQFF TGTGCCAGCAGTGCCGACAGGGGTGCCCTCCCAGTCAATGAGCAGTTCTTC
TRBJ2-7 TRBD2 TRBV28 17 few CASRGPTGTSGSYEQYF TGTGCCAGCAGGGGTCCGACCGGGACTAGCGGCTCCTACGAGCAGTACTTC
TRBJ1-6 NA TRBV5-1 15 NA CASSLESGLNSPLHF TGCGCCAGCAGCTTGGAGTCAGGGCTTAATTCACCCCTCCACTTT
TRBJ1-5 NA TRBV6-2/TRBV6-3 14 NA CASSWGFGNQPQHF TGTGCCAGCAGTTGGGGCTTTGGCAATCAGCCCCAGCATTTT
TRBJ1-1 NA TRBV5-1 15 NA CASSPSGGEGTEAFF TGCGCCAGCAGCCCCAGTGGAGGTGAGGGTACTGAAGCTTTCTTT
TRBJ2-2 NA TRBV3-1/TRBV3-2 16 NA CAGLLLRQKVTGELFF TGTGCCGGCCTCCTTCTTCGACAGAAAGTAACCGGGGAGCTGTTTTTT
TRBJ2-7 NA TRBV7-8 15 NA CASSLSSVSSYEQYF TGTGCCAGCAGCTTATCCTCGGTAAGCTCCTACGAGCAGTACTTC
TRBJ2-2 NA TRBV7-2 12 NA CASSLGVGELFF TGTGCCAGCAGCTTAGGGGTCGGGGAGCTGTTTTTT
TRBJ1-1 TRBD1 TRBV28 12 once CASRQTGGKAFF TGTGCCAGCAGACAAACAGGGGGTAAGGCTTTCTTT
TRBJ2-1 NA TRBV27 15 NA CASSLRTGRDNEQFF TGTGCCAGCAGTTTACGTACAGGGCGGGACAATGAGCAGTTCTTC
TRBJ2-3 TRBD2 TRBV18 16 NA CASSPGLAQSTDTQYF TGTGCCAGCTCACCCGGACTAGCGCAAAGCACAGATACGCAGTATTTT
TRBJ2-7 TRBD2 TRBV6-4 14 NA CASSDSVRLAEQYF TGTGCCAGCAGTGACTCCGTTAGACTAGCCGAGCAGTACTTC
TRBJ1-2 TRBD1 TRBV12-3/TRBV12-4 13 NA CASSQQGTSGRTF TGTGCCAGCAGTCAACAGGGGACGTCGGGGAGGACCTTC
TRBJ1-6 NA TRBV3-1/TRBV3-2 15 NA CASSQGRDLLQPLHF TGTGCCAGCAGCCAAGGGAGAGATCTTCTTCAACCCCTCCACTTT
TRBJ2-1 NA TRBV9 17 NA CASSVGQSVGGLNEQFF TGTGCCAGCAGCGTAGGGCAAAGTGTGGGAGGCCTCAATGAGCAGTTCTTC
TRBJ2-3 NA TRBV4-2 15 NA CASSQTSKSTDTQYF TGTGCCAGCAGCCAAACCTCGAAGAGCACAGATACGCAGTATTTT
TRBJ2-2 TRBD1 TRBV27 15 once CASTTGQSMSGELFF TGTGCCAGCACCACGGGACAGAGTATGTCCGGGGAGCTGTTTTTT
TRBJ1-2 NA TRBV12-3/TRBV12-4 13 NA CASSWVRNYGYTF TGTGCCAGCAGTTGGGTCAGAAACTATGGCTACACCTTC
TRBJ1-1 NA TRBV5-4 15 NA CASSLRIDSDPEAFF TGTGCCAGCAGCTTGAGGATTGACAGTGACCCTGAAGCTTTCTTT
TRBJ1-2 NA TRBV19 18 NA CASSPQGTQGKGGYGYTF TGTGCCAGTAGTCCTCAAGGGACACAGGGAAAGGGAGGCTATGGCTACACCTTC
TRBJ1-3 NA TRBV7-2 15 NA CASSPDNLSGNTIYF TGTGCCAGCAGCCCAGACAACCTCTCTGGAAACACCATATATTTT
TRBJ2-7 NA TRBV28 13 NA CASSFQGLYEQYF TGTGCCAGCAGTTTCCAGGGCTTATACGAGCAGTACTTC
TRBJ2-5 TRBD2 TRBV9 16 NA CASSVGISGSGETQYF TGTGCCAGCAGCGTAGGGATTAGCGGGAGTGGGGAGACCCAGTACTTC